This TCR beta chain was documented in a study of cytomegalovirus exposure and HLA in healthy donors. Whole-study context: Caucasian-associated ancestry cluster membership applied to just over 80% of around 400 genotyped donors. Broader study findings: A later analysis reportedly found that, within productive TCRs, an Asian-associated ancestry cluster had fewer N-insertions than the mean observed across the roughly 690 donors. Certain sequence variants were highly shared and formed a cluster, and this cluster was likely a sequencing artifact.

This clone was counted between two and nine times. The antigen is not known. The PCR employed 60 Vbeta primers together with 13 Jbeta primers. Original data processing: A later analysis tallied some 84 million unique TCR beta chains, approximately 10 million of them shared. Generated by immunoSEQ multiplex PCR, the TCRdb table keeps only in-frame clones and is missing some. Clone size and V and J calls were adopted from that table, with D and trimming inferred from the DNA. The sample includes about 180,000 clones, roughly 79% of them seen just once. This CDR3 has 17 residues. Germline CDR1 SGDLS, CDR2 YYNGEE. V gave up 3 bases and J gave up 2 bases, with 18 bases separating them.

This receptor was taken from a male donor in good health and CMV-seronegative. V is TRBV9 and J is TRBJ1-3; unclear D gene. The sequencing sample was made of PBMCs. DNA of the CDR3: TGTGCCAGCAGCGAGGGAAGCCGGGATGTTCCTGGAAACACCATATATTTT. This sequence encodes CASSEGSRDVPGNTIYF. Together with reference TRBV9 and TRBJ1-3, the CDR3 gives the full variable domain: DSGVTQTPKHLITATGQRVTLRCSPRSGDLSVYWYQQSLDQGLQFLIQYYNGEERAKGNILERFSAQQFPDLHSELNLSSLELGDSALYFCASSEGSRDVPGNTIYFGEGSWLTVV.